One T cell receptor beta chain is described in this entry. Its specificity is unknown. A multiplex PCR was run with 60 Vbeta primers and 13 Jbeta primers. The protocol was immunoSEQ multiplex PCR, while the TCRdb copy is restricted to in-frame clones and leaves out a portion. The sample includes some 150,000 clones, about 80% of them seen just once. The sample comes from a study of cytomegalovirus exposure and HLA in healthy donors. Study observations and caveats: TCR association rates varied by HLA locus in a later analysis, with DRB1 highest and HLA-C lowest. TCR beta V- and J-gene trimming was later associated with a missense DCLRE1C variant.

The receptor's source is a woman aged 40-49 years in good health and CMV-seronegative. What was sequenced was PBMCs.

The DNA of the CDR3 is TGTGCCAGCAGTGAAGAACCGGGGGTGACCCAGTACTTC. Translated: CASSEEPGVTQYF. This chain uses TRBV6-4 with TRBJ2-5; D is perhaps TRBD2 (6 bases). The CDR3 is 13 amino acids. The V gene's germline CDR1 is MRHNA and CDR2 SNTAGT. Deletions cut 3 bases from V and 7 bases from J, with 12 bases between.